This TCR beta chain emerged from a study of T-cell reconstitution after alpha-beta-depleted transplantation in children. Study results and caveats: From newly produced T cells came most of the T-cell counts and diversity one year after transplant.

As to this clonotype: The antigen is undetermined.

Preparation of the TCRbeta library used unique molecular identifiers. TCRdb re-analysed the PCR reads in MiXCR, keeping a single row per CDR3 protein. The repertoire holds tens of thousands of distinct CDR3 sequences, with 35% to 55% as singletons. CDR3 length: 13 amino acids. Looked up from germline, CDR1 is SQVTM and CDR2 is ANQGSEA. The V gene lost 5 bases and the J gene lost 0 bases, with 10 bases spanning the gap. The chain employs TRBV29-1 and TRBJ1-1, with D possibly being TRBD1 (5 bases). The sample in question was PBMCs, mostly from graft donor cells, obtained 360 days after TCRalphabeta/CD19-depleted stem cell transplant. The TCR originated in a male patient younger than 18 who had a stem cell transplant for acute lymphoblastic leukemia, so the T cells may come from the graft donor. The CDR3 is CSVPDSLNTEAFF. For the CDR3, the DNA is TGCAGCGTTCCAGACAGTCTGAACACTGAAGCTTTCTTT.